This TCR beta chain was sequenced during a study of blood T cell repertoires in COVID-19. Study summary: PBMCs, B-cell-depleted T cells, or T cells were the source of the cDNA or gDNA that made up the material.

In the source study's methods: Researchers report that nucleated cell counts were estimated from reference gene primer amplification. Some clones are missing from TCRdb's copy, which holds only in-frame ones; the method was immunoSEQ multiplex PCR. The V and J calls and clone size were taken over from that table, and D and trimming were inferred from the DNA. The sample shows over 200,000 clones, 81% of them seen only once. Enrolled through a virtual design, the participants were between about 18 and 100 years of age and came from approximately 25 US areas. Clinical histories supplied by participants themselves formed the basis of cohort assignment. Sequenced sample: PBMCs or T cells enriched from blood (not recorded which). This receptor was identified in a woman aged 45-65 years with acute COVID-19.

CDR3 in DNA: TGTGCCAGCAGTGTCCGCGTCCCCAATGAGCAGTTCTTC. Its protein product is CASSVRVPNEQFF. The chain links TRBV28 to TRBJ2-1; D is undetermined. CDR1 is MDHEN and CDR2 is SYDVKM in the germline V gene. V was cut by 5 bases and J by 6 bases, with 11 bases left in between. The CDR3 length is 13 residues.